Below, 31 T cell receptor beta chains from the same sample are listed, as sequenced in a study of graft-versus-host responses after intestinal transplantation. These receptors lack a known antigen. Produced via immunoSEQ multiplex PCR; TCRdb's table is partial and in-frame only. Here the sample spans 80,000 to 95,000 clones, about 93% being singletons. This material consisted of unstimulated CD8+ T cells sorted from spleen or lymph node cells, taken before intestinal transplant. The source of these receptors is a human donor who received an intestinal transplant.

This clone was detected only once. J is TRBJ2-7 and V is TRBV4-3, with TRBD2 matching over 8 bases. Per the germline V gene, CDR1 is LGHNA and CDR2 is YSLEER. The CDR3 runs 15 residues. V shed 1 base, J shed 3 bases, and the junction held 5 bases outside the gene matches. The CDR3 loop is CASSQVAGGGYEQYF. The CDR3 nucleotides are TGCGCCAGCAGCCAAGTTGCGGGGGGCGGCTACGAGCAGTACTTC.

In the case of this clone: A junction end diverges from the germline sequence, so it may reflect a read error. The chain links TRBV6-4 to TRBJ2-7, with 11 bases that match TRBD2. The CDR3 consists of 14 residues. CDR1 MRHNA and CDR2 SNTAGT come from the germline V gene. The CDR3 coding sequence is TGTGCCAGCAGTGTAATCGGGACTAGCGGCACGCGTATCTTC. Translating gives CASSVIGTSGTRIF.

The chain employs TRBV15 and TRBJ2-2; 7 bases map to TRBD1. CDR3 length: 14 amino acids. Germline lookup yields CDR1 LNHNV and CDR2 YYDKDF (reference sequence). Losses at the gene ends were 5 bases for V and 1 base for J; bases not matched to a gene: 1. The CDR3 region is CATSRTGNTGELFF. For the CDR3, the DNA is TGTGCCACCAGCCGGACAGGGAACACCGGGGAGCTGTTTTTT.

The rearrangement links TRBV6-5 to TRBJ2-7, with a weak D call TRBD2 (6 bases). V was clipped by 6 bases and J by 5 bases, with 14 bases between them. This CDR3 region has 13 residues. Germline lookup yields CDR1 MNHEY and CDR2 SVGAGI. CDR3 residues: CASSSGVFNEQYF. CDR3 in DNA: TGTGCCAGCAGCTCGGGAGTTTTCAACGAGCAGTACTTC.

CDR3 DNA: TGTGCCAGCAGTTTTATGACCGGGGAGCTGTTTTTT. Translation: CASSFMTGELFF. J is TRBJ2-2 and V is TRBV6-5; the D is unclear. Germline V gene lookup returns CDR1 MNHEY and CDR2 SVGAGI. V gave up 4 bases and J gave up 5 bases, with 5 bases separating them. The CDR3 sequence is 12 residues long.

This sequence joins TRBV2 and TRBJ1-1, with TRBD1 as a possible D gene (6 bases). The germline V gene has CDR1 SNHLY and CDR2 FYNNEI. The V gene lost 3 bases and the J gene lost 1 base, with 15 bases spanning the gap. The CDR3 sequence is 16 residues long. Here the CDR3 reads CASSDTRSGQNTEAFF. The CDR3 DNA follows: TGTGCCAGCAGTGATACTCGGTCGGGACAGAACACTGAAGCTTTCTTT.

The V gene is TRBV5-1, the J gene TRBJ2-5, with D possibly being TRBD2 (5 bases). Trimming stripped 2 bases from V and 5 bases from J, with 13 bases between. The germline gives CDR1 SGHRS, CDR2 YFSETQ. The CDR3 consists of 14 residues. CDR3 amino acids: CASSFRGARETQYF. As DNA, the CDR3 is TGCGCCAGCAGCTTCCGGGGTGCCCGGGAGACCCAGTACTTC.

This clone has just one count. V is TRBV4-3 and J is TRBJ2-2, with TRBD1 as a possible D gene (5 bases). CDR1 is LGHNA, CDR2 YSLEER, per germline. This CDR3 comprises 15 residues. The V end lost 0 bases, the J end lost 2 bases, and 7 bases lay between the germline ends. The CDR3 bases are TGCGCCAGCAGCCAAGACAGGGCCAACACCGGGGAGCTGTTTTTT. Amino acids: CASSQDRANTGELFF.

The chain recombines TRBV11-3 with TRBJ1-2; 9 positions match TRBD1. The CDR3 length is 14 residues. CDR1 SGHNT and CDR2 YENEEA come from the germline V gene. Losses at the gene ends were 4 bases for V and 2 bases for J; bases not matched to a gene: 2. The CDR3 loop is CASSSGQGNYGYTF. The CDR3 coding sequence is TGTGCCAGCAGCTCCGGACAGGGGAACTATGGCTACACCTTC. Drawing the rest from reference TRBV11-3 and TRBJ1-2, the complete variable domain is EAGVVQSPRYKIIEKKQPVAFWCNPISGHNTLYWYLQNLGQGPELLIRYENEEAVDDSQLPKDRFSAERLKGVDSTLKIQPAELGDSAVYLCASSSGQGNYGYTFGSGTRLTVV.

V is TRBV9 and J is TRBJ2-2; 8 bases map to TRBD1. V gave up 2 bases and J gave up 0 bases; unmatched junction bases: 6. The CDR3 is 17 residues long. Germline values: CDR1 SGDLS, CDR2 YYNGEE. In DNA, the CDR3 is TGTGCCAGCAGCGTCAGCGGACAGGGTGCGAACACCGGGGAGCTGTTTTTT. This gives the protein CASSVSGQGANTGELFF.

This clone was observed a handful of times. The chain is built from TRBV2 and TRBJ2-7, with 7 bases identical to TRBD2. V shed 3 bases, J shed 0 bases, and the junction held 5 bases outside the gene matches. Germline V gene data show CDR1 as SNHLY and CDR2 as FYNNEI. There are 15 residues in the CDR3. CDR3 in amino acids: CASSESGASSYEQYF. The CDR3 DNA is TGTGCCAGCAGTGAGAGCGGGGCGAGCTCCTACGAGCAGTACTTC.

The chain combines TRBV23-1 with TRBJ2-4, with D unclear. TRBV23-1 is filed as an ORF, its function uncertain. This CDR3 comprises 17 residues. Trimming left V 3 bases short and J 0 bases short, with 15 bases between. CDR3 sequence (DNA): TGCGCCAGCAGTCACCTCGAGATAATCCTAGCCAAAAACATTCAGTACTTC. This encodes CASSHLEIILAKNIQYF.

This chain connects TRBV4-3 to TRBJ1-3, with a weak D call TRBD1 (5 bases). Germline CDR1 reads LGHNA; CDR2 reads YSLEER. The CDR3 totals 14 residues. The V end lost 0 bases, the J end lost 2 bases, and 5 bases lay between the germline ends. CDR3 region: CASSQDRAGNTIYF. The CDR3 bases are TGCGCCAGCAGCCAAGACAGGGCTGGAAACACCATATATTTT.

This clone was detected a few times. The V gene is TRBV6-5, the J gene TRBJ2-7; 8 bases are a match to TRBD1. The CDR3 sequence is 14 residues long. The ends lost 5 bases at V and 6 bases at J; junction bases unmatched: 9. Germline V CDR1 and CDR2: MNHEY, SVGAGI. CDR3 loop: CASSADRGGIEQYF. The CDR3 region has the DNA TGTGCCAGCAGTGCCGACAGGGGTGGAATCGAGCAGTACTTC.

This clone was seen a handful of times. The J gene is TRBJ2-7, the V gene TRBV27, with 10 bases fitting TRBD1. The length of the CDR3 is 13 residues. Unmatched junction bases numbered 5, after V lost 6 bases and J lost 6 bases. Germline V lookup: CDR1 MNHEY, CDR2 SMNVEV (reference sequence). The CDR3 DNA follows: TGTGCCAGCAGCCAGGGACAGGGGACCGAGCAGTACTTC. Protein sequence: CASSQGQGTEQYF.

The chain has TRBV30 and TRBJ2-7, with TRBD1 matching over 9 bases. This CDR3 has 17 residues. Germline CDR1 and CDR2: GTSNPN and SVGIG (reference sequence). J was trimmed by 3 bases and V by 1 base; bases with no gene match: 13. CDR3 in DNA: TGTGCCTGGAGTGGACGTTTAACAGGGGGCTCCTTCTACGAGCAGTACTTC. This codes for CAWSGRLTGGSFYEQYF.

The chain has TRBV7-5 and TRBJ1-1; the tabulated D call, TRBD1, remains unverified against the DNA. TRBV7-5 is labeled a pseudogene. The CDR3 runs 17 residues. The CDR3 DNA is TGTGCCAGAAGCTCTCAGACAGGGGAAGGGATGAACACTGAAGCTTTCTTT. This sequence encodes CARSSQTGEGMNTEAFF.

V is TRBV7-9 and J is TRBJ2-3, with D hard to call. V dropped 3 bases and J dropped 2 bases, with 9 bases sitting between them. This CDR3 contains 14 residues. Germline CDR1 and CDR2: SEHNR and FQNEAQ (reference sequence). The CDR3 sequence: CASSFLDLTDTQYF. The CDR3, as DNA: TGTGCCAGCAGCTTTCTAGACCTCACAGATACGCAGTATTTT.

The CDR3 reads CASSLVWQGRAETQYF. For the CDR3, the DNA is TGTGCCAGCAGCTTAGTATGGCAGGGGAGAGCAGAGACCCAGTACTTC. This chain links TRBV11-2 with TRBJ2-5, with D possibly being TRBD1 (6 bases). This CDR3 has 16 amino acids. V lost 1 base to trimming and J lost 4 bases, with 16 bases between them. Germline V gene data show CDR1 as SGHAT and CDR2 as FQNNGV.

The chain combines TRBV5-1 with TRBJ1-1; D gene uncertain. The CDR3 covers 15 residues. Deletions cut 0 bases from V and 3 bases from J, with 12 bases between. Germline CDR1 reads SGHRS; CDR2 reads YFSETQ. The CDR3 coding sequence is TGCGCCAGCAGCTTGGTTCGAGTGAGGGACACTGAAGCTTTCTTT. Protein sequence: CASSLVRVRDTEAFF.

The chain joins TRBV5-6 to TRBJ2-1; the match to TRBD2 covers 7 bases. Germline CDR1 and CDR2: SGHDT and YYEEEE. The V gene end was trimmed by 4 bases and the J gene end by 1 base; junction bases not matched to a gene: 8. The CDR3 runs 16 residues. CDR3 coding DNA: TGTGCCAGCAGCCTGGGAGGGTTCCGATCCTACAATGAGCAGTTCTTC. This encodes CASSLGGFRSYNEQFF.

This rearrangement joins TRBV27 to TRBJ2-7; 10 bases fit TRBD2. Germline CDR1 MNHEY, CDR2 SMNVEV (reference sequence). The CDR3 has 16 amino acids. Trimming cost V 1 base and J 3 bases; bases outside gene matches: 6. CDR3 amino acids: CASSLFASGGNYEQYF. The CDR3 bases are TGTGCCAGCAGTTTATTTGCTAGCGGGGGAAACTACGAGCAGTACTTC.

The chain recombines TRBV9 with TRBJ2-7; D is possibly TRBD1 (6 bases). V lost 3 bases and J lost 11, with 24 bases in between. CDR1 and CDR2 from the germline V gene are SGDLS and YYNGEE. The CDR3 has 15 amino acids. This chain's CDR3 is CASSGQMEAGATKYF. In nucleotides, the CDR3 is TGTGCCAGCAGCGGCCAGATGGAGGCAGGGGCAACAAAGTACTTC.

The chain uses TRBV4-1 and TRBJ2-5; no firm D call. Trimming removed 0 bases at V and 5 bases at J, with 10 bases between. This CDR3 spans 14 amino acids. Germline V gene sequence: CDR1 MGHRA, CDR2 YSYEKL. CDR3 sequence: CASSQDNEEETQYF. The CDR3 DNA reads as TGCGCCAGCAGCCAAGATAACGAGGAGGAGACCCAGTACTTC.

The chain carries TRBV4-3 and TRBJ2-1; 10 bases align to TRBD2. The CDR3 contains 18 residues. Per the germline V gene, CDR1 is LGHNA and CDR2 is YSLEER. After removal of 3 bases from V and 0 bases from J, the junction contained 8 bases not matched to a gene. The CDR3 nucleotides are TGCGCCAGCAGCCATTCCAGACTAGCGGGTTTCTCCTACAATGAGCAGTTCTTC. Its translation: CASSHSRLAGFSYNEQFF.

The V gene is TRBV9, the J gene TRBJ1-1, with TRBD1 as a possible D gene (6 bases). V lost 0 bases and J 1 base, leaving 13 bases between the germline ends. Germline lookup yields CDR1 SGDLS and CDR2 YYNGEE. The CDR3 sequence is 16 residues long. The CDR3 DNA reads TGTGCCAGCAGCGTAGGACAACAGGGTCGGAACACTGAAGCTTTCTTT. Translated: CASSVGQQGRNTEAFF. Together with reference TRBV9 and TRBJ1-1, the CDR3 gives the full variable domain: DSGVTQTPKHLITATGQRVTLRCSPRSGDLSVYWYQQSLDQGLQFLIQYYNGEERAKGNILERFSAQQFPDLHSELNLSSLELGDSALYFCASSVGQQGRNTEAFFGQGTRLTVV.

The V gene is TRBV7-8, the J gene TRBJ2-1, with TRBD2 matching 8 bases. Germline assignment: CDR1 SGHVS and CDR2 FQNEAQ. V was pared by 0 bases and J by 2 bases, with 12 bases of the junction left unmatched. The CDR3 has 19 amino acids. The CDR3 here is CASSLAHDLAGLAYNEQFF. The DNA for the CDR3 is TGTGCCAGCAGCTTAGCGCACGACCTAGCGGGTTTAGCCTACAATGAGCAGTTCTTC.

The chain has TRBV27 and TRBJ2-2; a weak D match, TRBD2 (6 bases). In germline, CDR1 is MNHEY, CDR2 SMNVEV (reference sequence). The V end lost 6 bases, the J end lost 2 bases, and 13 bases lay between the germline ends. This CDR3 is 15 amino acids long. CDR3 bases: TGTGCCAGCAGCGCGGGGAGGAGTAACACCGGGGAGCTGTTTTTT. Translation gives CASSAGRSNTGELFF.

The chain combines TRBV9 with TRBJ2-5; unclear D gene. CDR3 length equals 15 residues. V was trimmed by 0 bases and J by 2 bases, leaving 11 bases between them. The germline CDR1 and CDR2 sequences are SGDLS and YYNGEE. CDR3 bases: TGTGCCAGCAGCGTAGGGCAGATCGCTCAAGAGACCCAGTACTTC. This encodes CASSVGQIAQETQYF.

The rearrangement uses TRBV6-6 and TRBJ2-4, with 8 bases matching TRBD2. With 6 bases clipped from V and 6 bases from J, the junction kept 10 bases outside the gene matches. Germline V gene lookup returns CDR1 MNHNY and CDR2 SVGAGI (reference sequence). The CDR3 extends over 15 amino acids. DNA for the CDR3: TGTGCCAGCAGGTTTAACGGGGGGGCAGGAAACATTCAGTACTTC. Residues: CASRFNGGAGNIQYF.

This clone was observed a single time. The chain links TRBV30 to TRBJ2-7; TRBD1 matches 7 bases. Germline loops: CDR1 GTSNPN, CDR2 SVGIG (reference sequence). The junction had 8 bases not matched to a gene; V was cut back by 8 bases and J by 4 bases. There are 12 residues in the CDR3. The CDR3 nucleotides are TGTGCCGGGATGGACAGGACTTACGAGCAGTACTTC. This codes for CAGMDRTYEQYF.